The rows below give T cell receptor beta chains drawn from one sample of a study of cytomegalovirus exposure and HLA in healthy donors. The table came from immunoSEQ multiplex PCR; TCRdb's copy has only in-frame clones and leaves some out. Seen here are 250,000 to 350,000 clones, 75% to 90% observed once, and the top ten hold 3.5% to 4.5%. Specimen: PBMCs. Receptors originate from a man aged 35 to 55 in good health and CMV-seropositive. CDR3s include the opening cysteine and the closing phenylalanine or tryptophan. A D gene is named only where the DNA matches it firmly. The listing skips clone size in some rows; elsewhere it reads once, few, many or a size class.

j_call clone_size d_call v_call cdr3_nt cdr3_aa
TRBJ1-4 . . TRBV7-9 TGTGCCAGCAGCTTGACTGGGACTAATGAAAAACTGTTTTTT CASSLTGTNEKLFF
TRBJ2-3 . TRBD2 TRBV5-1 TGCGCCAGCAGCATAGCTGCTTCTAGCGGGAGCGCAGATACGCAGTATTTT CASSIAASSGSADTQYF
TRBJ1-4 few TRBD1 TRBV6-5 TGTGCCAGCAGTTCCATGGACAGGGGAGGGGAAAAACTGTTTTTT CASSSMDRGGEKLFF
TRBJ2-7 . . TRBV5-1 TGCGCCAGCAGCTGGCAGGGCCCTAGCTACGAGCAGTACTTC CASSWQGPSYEQYF
TRBJ2-2 . TRBD1 TRBV19 TGTGCCAGTAGTAAACCTCAGGGGGCCGGGGAGCTGTTTTTT CASSKPQGAGELFF
TRBJ2-5 . . TRBV5-1 TGCGCCAGCAGCTTCGGGATCCAAGAGACCCAGTACTTC CASSFGIQETQYF
TRBJ1-5 . . TRBV19 TGTGCCAGTAGTATGGCAGGGTCCTTTAGCAATCAGCCCCAGCATTTT CASSMAGSFSNQPQHF
TRBJ1-1 . . TRBV5-1 TGCGCCAGCAGCTTTGGGGCGAACACTGAAGCTTTCTTT CASSFGANTEAFF
TRBJ1-2 . TRBD1 TRBV19 TGTGCCAGTAGTATATCCTCGACAGGGGGGATCTATGGCTACACCTTC CASSISSTGGIYGYTF
TRBJ2-5 . . TRBV10-3 TGTGCCATCAGTGATACAGACGTGACCCAAGAGACCCAGTACTTC CAISDTDVTQETQYF
TRBJ1-6 . TRBD1 TRBV6-5 TGTGCCAGCACATGGGACAGAATTAATTCACCCCTCCACTTT CASTWDRINSPLHF
TRBJ1-1 . TRBD1 TRBV5-1 TGCGCCAGCAGCTTGGGGGGACAGGGGGCAACTGAAGCTTTCTTT CASSLGGQGATEAFF
TRBJ2-7 once TRBD1 TRBV5-1 TGCGCCAGCAGCTTCGTAGGACAGGGCTACGAGCAGTACTTC CASSFVGQGYEQYF
TRBJ2-7 . TRBD1 TRBV19 TGTGCCAGTAGTTCGACAGGGACCTCCTCCTACGAGCAGTACTTC CASSSTGTSSYEQYF
TRBJ2-7 . . TRBV2 TGTGCCAGCAGTGGGTCGGGTTGGTTGAGCGAGCAGTACTTC CASSGSGWLSEQYF
TRBJ1-2 . . TRBV5-8 TGTGCCAGCAGCTTGGATGGACAGCCGGGACGTGGCTACACCTTC CASSLDGQPGRGYTF
TRBJ2-7 few . TRBV6-5 TGTGCCACCAGAGGAGGTTCCTACGAGCAGTACTTC CATRGGSYEQYF
TRBJ1-5 few . TRBV18 TGTGCCAGCTCACCAGGGGCAGGTCAGCCCCAGCATTTT CASSPGAGQPQHF
TRBJ1-1 . . TRBV2 TGTGCCAGCAGTGATATCCGGACAGTCCAAGCTTTCTTT CASSDIRTVQAFF
TRBJ2-1 . TRBD1 TRBV18 TGTGCCAGCTCACCACGGGACAGGGTTACTTACAATGAGCAGTTCTTC CASSPRDRVTYNEQFF
TRBJ2-1 . . TRBV30 TGTGCCTCCCGCGAGGGGAGGAAAGGGGTCAATGAGCAGTTCTTC CASREGRKGVNEQFF
TRBJ1-2 . . TRBV14 TGTGCCAGCAGCCAAGCAATGCGGGCTAACTATGGCTACACCTTC CASSQAMRANYGYTF
TRBJ2-7 . TRBD1 TRBV5-1 TGCGCCAGCAGCTTGGAAACCACAGGGGACCCCTACGAGCAGTACTTC CASSLETTGDPYEQYF
TRBJ2-5 once TRBD1 TRBV2 TGTGCCACCCAGACAGGGGCGGGGGAGACCCAGTACTTC CATQTGAGETQYF
TRBJ2-5 . TRBD2 TRBV5-1 TGCGCCAGCAGCTTGGATGGCGGGAGGGTTGAGACCCAGTACTTC CASSLDGGRVETQYF
TRBJ2-3 . TRBD1 TRBV6-6 TGTGCCAGCAGTTACTCGACAGGGACAGATACGCAGTATTTT CASSYSTGTDTQYF
TRBJ2-6 . TRBD1 TRBV18 TGTGCCAGCTCACCACGACAGGGGCCCTCTGGGGCCAACGTCCTGACTTTC CASSPRQGPSGANVLTF
TRBJ1-5 . . TRBV15 TGTGCCACCAGCAGGGCCCCGGGGCAGCCCCAGCATTTT CATSRAPGQPQHF
TRBJ2-3 . . TRBV2 TGTGCCAGCAGTGACCTCTCAGATACGCAGTATTTT CASSDLSDTQYF
TRBJ2-1 . TRBD1 TRBV11-2 TGTGCCAGCAGCCCACAGGGGGAACTCAACAATGAGCAGTTCTTC CASSPQGELNNEQFF
TRBJ2-1 . TRBD2 TRBV5-6 TGTGCCAGCAGCTTGCGAGGGAGGGCCCAGTTCTTC CASSLRGRAQFF
TRBJ2-4 . TRBD1 TRBV9 TGTGCCAGCAGCCCCTCCCTCCTGCAGGGGGCTCAAAACATTCAGTACTTC CASSPSLLQGAQNIQYF
TRBJ2-5 . TRBD2 TRBV27 TGTGCCAGCACCCCGGCTAGCGGGTCGCAAGAGACCCAGTACTTC CASTPASGSQETQYF
TRBJ2-3 . TRBD2 TRBV5-6 TGTGCCAGCAGCTTGGGCCCACTAGCGGGCATTAGCACAGATACGCAGTATTTT CASSLGPLAGISTDTQYF
TRBJ2-1 . TRBD2 TRBV2 TGTGCCAGCAGAGAAGAGAGCGGGGGCGAGCAGTTCTTC CASREESGGEQFF
TRBJ1-2 . TRBD1 TRBV6-5 TGTGCCAGCACAACTACGGAGGGACAGTCCTATGGCTACACCTTC CASTTTEGQSYGYTF
TRBJ2-1 . . TRBV19 TGTGCCAGTAGTATACAGGAATACAATGAGCAGTTCTTC CASSIQEYNEQFF
TRBJ2-1 few . TRBV5-1 TGCGCCAGCAGCTTGGAAGCTCCCTCCTACAATGAGCAGTTCTTC CASSLEAPSYNEQFF